Each of the 30 T cell receptor beta chains below was sequenced from the same sample in a study of shared clonotypes between healthy human individuals. Clones were sequenced by immunoSEQ multiplex PCR, and TCRdb holds only the in-frame ones, with some missing. The sample contains about 530,000 clones, less than 96% of which appear only once. Specimen: naive CD4+ T cells sorted from blood. As to subset: CD45RA+ positively selected. All receptors derive from a woman in her twenties or thirties in good health.

The gene calls are TRBV7-2 and TRBJ2-1, with D unclear. Germline V gene data show CDR1 as SGHTA and CDR2 as FQGNSA. V lost 2 bases and J lost 4, with 9 bases in between. This CDR3 has 14 amino acids. The CDR3 DNA reads as TGTGCCAGCAGCTTATCCGTTTCATACAATGAGCAGTTCTTC. This sequence encodes CASSLSVSYNEQFF.

The chain links TRBV29-1 to TRBJ2-7; 7 bases fit TRBD2. V lost 4 bases, J lost 5 bases, and 17 bases stayed unmatched. The CDR3 covers 16 residues. Germline CDR1 and CDR2: SQVTM and ANQGSEA. CDR3 in amino acids: CSVGPTAGGSIHEQYF. The CDR3 bases are TGCAGCGTTGGGCCAACTGCCGGCGGGAGTATCCACGAGCAGTACTTC.

The count of this clone is one. The chain links TRBV30 to TRBJ1-1; unclear D gene. Germline values: CDR1 GTSNPN, CDR2 SVGIG (reference sequence). The CDR3 consists of 12 residues. V shed 5 bases and J shed 4 bases, with 11 bases lying between them. CDR3 amino acids: CAWLIWGTEAFF. DNA for the CDR3: TGTGCCTGGTTGATTTGGGGCACTGAAGCTTTCTTT.

This rearrangement joins TRBV30 to TRBJ1-3; tentatively, D is TRBD1 (5 bases). Trimming stripped 0 bases from V and 7 bases from J, with 10 bases between. Germline assignment: CDR1 GTSNPN and CDR2 SVGIG (reference sequence). CDR3 length equals 13 residues. The CDR3 DNA sequence: TGTGCCTGGAGTGTAGGTGGGGGTAACACCATATATTTT. The encoded protein is CAWSVGGGNTIYF.

The chain is built from TRBV5-4 and TRBJ2-1; no clear D gene. Trimming took off 4 bases at V and 9 bases at J, with 11 bases between the two ends. From germline, CDR1 is SGHNT and CDR2 YYREEE (reference sequence). The length of the CDR3 is 12 residues. The CDR3 region has the DNA TGTGCCAGCAGCGCCGTTGTGGGTGAGCAGTTCTTC. Its translation: CASSAVVGEQFF.

The chain carries TRBV5-1 and TRBJ2-7, with a weak D call TRBD2 (5 bases). Trimming left V 5 bases short and J 0 bases short, with 9 bases between. The CDR3 loop spans 13 amino acids. In germline, CDR1 is SGHRS, CDR2 YFSETQ. The CDR3 sequence: CASRKDSSYEQYF. The CDR3 bases are TGCGCCAGCAGAAAGGACTCCTCCTACGAGCAGTACTTC.

This chain's CDR3 is CASRRGTEYEQYF. The CDR3 coding sequence is TGTGCCAGCAGACGCGGGACTGAATACGAGCAGTACTTC. The rearrangement joins TRBV6-5 to TRBJ2-7, with a possible D match to TRBD2 (6 bases). V dropped 6 bases and J dropped 4 bases, with 13 bases sitting between them. This CDR3 is built from 13 residues. From germline, CDR1 is MNHEY and CDR2 SVGAGI.

This chain uses TRBV7-9 with TRBJ1-4; 11 nucleotides agree with TRBD1. The germline V gene has CDR1 SEHNR and CDR2 FQNEAQ (reference sequence). Trimming removed 3 bases from V and 8 bases from J; junction bases left unmatched: 5. CDR3 size: 15 residues. The DNA of the CDR3 is TGTGCCAGCAGCTTTGGGACAGGGGGTAGGGAAAAACTGTTTTTT. Its protein is CASSFGTGGREKLFF. The entire variable domain, with the rest obtained from reference TRBV7-9 and TRBJ1-4, is as follows: DTGVSQNPRHKITKRGQNVTFRCDPISEHNRLYWYRQTLGQGPEFLTYFQNEAQLEKSRLLSDRFSAERPKGSFSTLEIQRTEQGDSAMYLCASSFGTGGREKLFFGSGTQLSVL.

The chain uses TRBV28 and TRBJ2-1, with 7 bases matching TRBD2. Germline trimming cut 3 bases from V and 9 bases from J; bases unmatched to any gene: 11. The CDR3 spans 15 residues. The germline V gene encodes CDR1 MDHEN and CDR2 SYDVKM. The CDR3 nucleotides read TGTGCCAGCAGTTTCGGCGGGAGTCCCCCCAGTGAGCAGTTCTTC. It encodes CASSFGGSPPSEQFF.

This chain joins TRBV6-5 and TRBJ2-1, with 10 bases fitting TRBD2. The V segment lost 5 bases and the J segment 5 bases; nucleotides outside the gene matches: 6. Germline values: CDR1 MNHEY, CDR2 SVGAGI. The CDR3 loop spans 15 amino acids. The chain's CDR3 is CASSATSGTHNEQFF. In DNA, the CDR3 is TGTGCCAGCAGTGCAACTAGCGGGACGCACAATGAGCAGTTCTTC.

This sequence joins TRBV7-9 and TRBJ2-1; 12 bases align to TRBD2. V trimming: 5 bases; J trimming: 2 bases; junction bases outside the gene matches: 7. The germline V gene encodes CDR1 SEHNR and CDR2 FQNEAQ (reference sequence). CDR3 size: 17 residues. The CDR3 DNA sequence: TGTGCCAGCAGCCCCAAGACTAGCGGGAGACCCTACAATGAGCAGTTCTTC. It translates to CASSPKTSGRPYNEQFF.

The rearrangement joins TRBV5-1 to TRBJ2-7; 12 nucleotides agree with TRBD2. CDR3 size: 16 residues. The trim removed 4 bases at V and 6 bases at J, leaving 11 bases unmatched. CDR1 is SGHRS, CDR2 YFSETQ, per germline. This chain's CDR3 is CASSLKTSGRSSEQYF. The CDR3 nucleotides read TGCGCCAGCAGCCTCAAGACTAGCGGGAGATCGAGCGAGCAGTACTTC.

The rearrangement uses TRBV28 and TRBJ2-7; 9 positions agree with TRBD2. The V segment lost 2 bases and the J segment 4 bases; nucleotides outside the gene matches: 6. Germline V gene sequence: CDR1 MDHEN, CDR2 SYDVKM. The CDR3 extends over 15 amino acids. CDR3 protein: CASSLGGRVLYEQYF. For the CDR3, the DNA is TGTGCCAGCAGTTTAGGCGGGAGGGTACTATACGAGCAGTACTTC.

V and J are TRBV19 and TRBJ2-2; perhaps TRBD2 as D (5 bases). Looked up from germline, CDR1 is LNHDA and CDR2 is SQIVND (reference sequence). This CDR3 has 15 residues. Trimming left V 5 bases short and J 7 bases short, with 17 bases between. The chain's CDR3 is CASSARPGVVGELFF. Here the CDR3 DNA reads TGTGCCAGTAGTGCTAGGCCCGGGGTGGTCGGGGAGCTGTTTTTT. Combining the CDR3 with reference TRBV19 and TRBJ2-2 gives the whole variable domain DGGITQSPKYLFRKEGQNVTLSCEQNLNHDAMYWYRQDPGQGLRLIYYSQIVNDFQKGDIAEGYSVSREKKESFPLTVTSAQKNPTAFYLCASSARPGVVGELFFGEGSRLTVL.

This clone was detected only once. J is TRBJ2-5 and V is TRBV5-1; D call uncertain. The germline V and J ends were trimmed by 0 bases and 2 bases, with 8 bases remaining between them. CDR1 and CDR2 (germline): SGHRS, YFSETQ. The CDR3 covers 14 residues. The CDR3 here is CASSLGALQETQYF. CDR3 sequence (DNA): TGCGCCAGCAGCTTGGGCGCTTTACAAGAGACCCAGTACTTC.

The chain combines TRBV27 with TRBJ2-7; D is perhaps TRBD2 (6 bases). Trimming removed 5 bases from V and 7 bases from J, with 21 bases in between. The CDR3 length is 15 residues. The V gene's germline CDR1 is MNHEY and CDR2 SMNVEV (reference sequence). The CDR3 here is CASSPTAGIEGEQYF. The CDR3 region has the DNA TGTGCCAGCAGTCCAACCGCGGGGATAGAGGGTGAGCAGTACTTC.

This chain connects TRBV6-4 to TRBJ2-7; D perhaps matches TRBD2 (5 bases). V gave up 2 bases and J gave up 4 bases, with 18 bases separating them. Looked up from germline, CDR1 is MRHNA and CDR2 is SNTAGT. The CDR3 is 16 amino acids. The CDR3 loop is CASSDPGLSSQYEQYF. CDR3 nucleotide sequence: TGTGCCAGCAGTGACCCAGGACTCTCCAGTCAGTACGAGCAGTACTTC.

The chain carries TRBV19 and TRBJ2-2; the D gene is possibly TRBD2 (6 bases). Trimming cost V 0 bases and J 2 bases, with 10 bases left between them. CDR1 and CDR2 from the germline V gene are LNHDA and SQIVND (reference sequence). The CDR3 has 16 amino acids. The CDR3 DNA reads TGTGCCAGTAGTATAGAACTAGCTGCCAACACCGGGGAGCTGTTTTTT. Protein sequence: CASSIELAANTGELFF.

The genes are TRBV6-5 and TRBJ2-3; unclear D gene. The V end was cut by 6 bases, the J end by 6 bases, with 19 bases between. Germline CDR1 and CDR2: MNHEY and SVGAGI. The CDR3 has 15 residues. In DNA form, the CDR3 reads TGTGCCAGCAGCCGCCGACCGTCTCTTGGCGATACGCAGTATTTT. This sequence encodes CASSRRPSLGDTQYF.

The chain links TRBV28 to TRBJ2-7, with D possibly TRBD1 on 5 matching bases. The CDR3 contains 14 residues. Germline lookup yields CDR1 MDHEN and CDR2 SYDVKM. V was clipped by 7 bases and J by 5 bases, with 18 bases between them. CDR3 protein: CASTSDKASNEQYF. The CDR3 DNA reads as TGTGCCAGCACTTCGGACAAAGCCTCTAACGAGCAGTACTTC. The whole variable domain, filled in from reference TRBV28 and TRBJ2-7, reads DVKVTQSSRYLVKRTGEKVFLECVQDMDHENMFWYRQDPGLGLRLIYFSYDVKMKEKGDIPEGYSVSREKKERFSLILESASTNQTSMYLCASTSDKASNEQYFGPGTRLTVT.

J is TRBJ1-5 and V is TRBV6-6; 8 bases line up with TRBD1. Germline assignment: CDR1 MNHNY and CDR2 SVGAGI (reference sequence). This CDR3 spans 14 amino acids. After removal of 6 bases from V and 4 bases from J, the junction contained 5 bases not matched to a gene. CDR3 residues: CASRYGQGNQPQHF. The CDR3 nucleotides read TGTGCCAGCAGATACGGACAGGGAAATCAGCCCCAGCATTTT.

The genes are TRBV25-1 and TRBJ2-2; maybe TRBD2 (5 bases). This CDR3 comprises 15 residues. The germline V and J ends were trimmed by 7 bases and 5 bases, with 17 bases remaining between them. Germline lookup yields CDR1 MGHDK and CDR2 SYGVNS. The CDR3 spells CASITGFSGTGELFF. DNA for the CDR3: TGTGCCAGCATCACTGGCTTTTCGGGAACCGGGGAGCTGTTTTTT.

The chain carries TRBV15 and TRBJ2-5, with D maybe TRBD2 (6 bases). The assigned J gene may be wrong: the sequence end matches TRBJ2-7 better. This CDR3 comprises 15 residues. The V gene's germline CDR1 is LNHNV and CDR2 YYDKDF (reference sequence). CDR3 nucleotides: TGTGCCACCAGCAGAGGTGGGGGGAGCTCCTACGAGCAGTACTTC. It is translated as CATSRGGGSSYEQYF.

CDR3 nucleotides: TGTGCCAGCAGTGAAGCGCGAGGCACAGATACGCAGTATTTT. It encodes CASSEARGTDTQYF. The rearrangement uses TRBV6-4 and TRBJ2-3; no clear D. Trimming removed 3 bases at V and 1 base at J, with 8 bases between. The CDR3 extends over 14 amino acids. Germline CDR1 reads MRHNA; CDR2 reads SNTAGT.

The CDR3 DNA follows: TGTGCCAGACGCGTGGGCAATGAGCAGTTCTTC. As protein: CARRVGNEQFF. V is TRBV2 and J is TRBJ2-1; D uncertain. The CDR3 length is 11 residues. Trimming shortened V by 9 bases and J by 6 bases, and 9 bases separated the two germline ends. The germline V gene encodes CDR1 SNHLY and CDR2 FYNNEI.

This sequence joins TRBV7-9 and TRBJ1-3, with a possible D match to TRBD1 (6 bases). The V gene's germline CDR1 is SEHNR and CDR2 FQNEAQ (reference sequence). The CDR3 has 13 amino acids. The CDR3 nucleotides read TGTGCGTACCGACGAGGGACAGGAAACACCATATATTTT. Its protein product is CAYRRGTGNTIYF. Filled out from reference TRBV7-9 and TRBJ1-3, the complete variable domain reads DTGVSQNPRHKITKRGQNVTFRCDPISEHNRLYWYRQTLGQGPEFLTYFQNEAQLEKSRLLSDRFSAERPKGSFSTLEIQRTEQGDSAMYLCAYRRGTGNTIYFGEGSWLTVV.

This chain uses TRBV4-1 with TRBJ2-7, with D unclear. Germline CDR1 MGHRA, CDR2 YSYEKL. The CDR3 runs to 17 residues. Trimming stripped 1 base from V and 2 bases from J, with 18 bases between. The CDR3 spells CASSQGWYSDKTYEQYF. The DNA for the CDR3 is TGCGCCAGCAGCCAAGGTTGGTACAGTGACAAGACCTACGAGCAGTACTTC.

The table lists this clone with a count of one. V is TRBV19 and J is TRBJ1-5; D unclear. The CDR3 sequence is 14 residues long. The germline CDR1 and CDR2 sequences are LNHDA and SQIVND (reference sequence). V lost 4 bases and J 2 bases, leaving 9 bases between the germline ends. The CDR3 loop reads CASSRWLGNQPQHF. The DNA for the CDR3 is TGTGCCAGTAGTAGATGGTTGGGCAATCAGCCCCAGCATTTT.

This clone is a singleton in its sample. The chain joins TRBV19 to TRBJ1-5; D is undetermined. The CDR3 loop spans 13 amino acids. Trimming removed 3 bases at V and 7 bases at J, with 10 bases between. The germline gives CDR1 LNHDA, CDR2 SQIVND (reference sequence). DNA of the CDR3: TGTGCCAGTAGTATCAATCGTTTGCAGCCCCAGCATTTT. Translated: CASSINRLQPQHF.

This clone was detected a few times. This sequence joins TRBV7-9 and TRBJ2-7; D gene ambiguous. In germline, CDR1 is SEHNR, CDR2 FQNEAQ (reference sequence). This CDR3 contains 12 residues. V shed 1 base and J shed 5 bases, with 6 bases lying between them. CDR3 amino acids: CASSLESDEQYF. The CDR3 DNA sequence: TGTGCCAGCAGCTTAGAATCGGACGAGCAGTACTTC.